This is a list of T cell receptor beta chains from one sample in a study of breast tumors, draining lymph nodes, adjacent tissues. From the multiplex PCR reads, TCRdb called clonotypes with MiXCR, one entry per CDR3 protein. The profile shows roughly 86,000 distinct CDR3 sequences, approximately 20% of them singletons. The sample consisted of axillary lymph node tissue. These TCRs come from a female donor with breast cancer. Some clones in this sample may be carry-over from other donors' samples. Each CDR3 is given with its conserved first and last residue. The order of the fields is clone size, J gene, D gene, V gene, CDR3 protein, CDR3 DNA. The D gene is left open where the match is weak. Rows may omit the clone size; those that give it use once, few, many or a size class.

clone_size: many; j_call: TRBJ2-1; d_call: TRBD2; v_call: TRBV20-1; cdr3_aa: CSANPFRGSSYNEQFF; cdr3_nt: TGCAGTGCTAATCCGTTTCGCGGGAGTTCCTACAATGAGCAGTTCTTC
clone_size: many; j_call: TRBJ2-7; d_call: .; v_call: TRBV12-5; cdr3_aa: CASGQQGLIYEQYF; cdr3_nt: TGTGCTAGTGGGCAACAGGGCCTCATCTACGAGCAGTACTTC
clone_size: many; j_call: TRBJ2-1; d_call: .; v_call: TRBV5-1; cdr3_aa: CASSLEGRGDNEQFF; cdr3_nt: TGCGCCAGCAGCTTGGAGGGCAGGGGGGACAATGAGCAGTTCTTC
clone_size: .; j_call: TRBJ2-7; d_call: TRBD2; v_call: TRBV5-6; cdr3_aa: CASRIAGGYYEQYF; cdr3_nt: TGTGCCAGCAGAATAGCGGGAGGTTACTACGAGCAGTACTTC
clone_size: many; j_call: TRBJ1-3; d_call: .; v_call: TRBV7-2; cdr3_aa: CASSLGGGSGNTIYF; cdr3_nt: TGTGCCAGCAGCTTAGGCGGGGGCTCTGGAAACACCATATATTTT
clone_size: many; j_call: TRBJ2-1; d_call: TRBD2; v_call: TRBV19; cdr3_aa: CASSITAGGGEQFF; cdr3_nt: TGTGCCAGTAGTATAACGGCGGGAGGGGGTGAGCAGTTCTTC
clone_size: .; j_call: TRBJ2-5; d_call: TRBD2; v_call: TRBV18; cdr3_aa: CASSRTSGRFQETQYF; cdr3_nt: TGTGCCAGCTCCCGAACTAGCGGGAGGTTCCAAGAGACCCAGTACTTC
clone_size: many; j_call: TRBJ2-7; d_call: TRBD2; v_call: TRBV6-1; cdr3_aa: CASSAWGLAGSYEQYF; cdr3_nt: TGTGCCAGCAGTGCCTGGGGACTAGCGGGATCCTACGAGCAGTACTTC
clone_size: many; j_call: TRBJ2-5; d_call: .; v_call: TRBV6-1; cdr3_aa: CASREIGETQYF; cdr3_nt: TGTGCCAGCAGAGAGATCGGGGAGACCCAGTACTTC
clone_size: few; j_call: TRBJ2-5; d_call: .; v_call: TRBV4-2; cdr3_aa: CASSQGAVQETQYF; cdr3_nt: TGTGCCAGCAGCCAAGGAGCGGTCCAGGAGACCCAGTACTTC
clone_size: many; j_call: TRBJ2-3; d_call: TRBD2; v_call: TRBV2; cdr3_aa: CASSRHTSVSTDTQYF; cdr3_nt: TGTGCCAGCAGTCGACATACTAGCGTAAGCACAGATACGCAGTATTTT
clone_size: once; j_call: TRBJ2-1; d_call: .; v_call: TRBV19; cdr3_aa: CASSIGHIEYNEQFF; cdr3_nt: TGTGCCAGTAGTATAGGACATATAGAATACAATGAGCAGTTCTTC
clone_size: many; j_call: TRBJ2-3; d_call: .; v_call: TRBV29-1; cdr3_aa: CSVEGSVSDTQYF; cdr3_nt: TGCAGCGTTGAGGGGAGCGTCTCAGATACGCAGTATTTT
clone_size: .; j_call: TRBJ1-2; d_call: TRBD1; v_call: TRBV4-1; cdr3_aa: CASSQDMVTGGHGYTF; cdr3_nt: TGCGCCAGCAGCCAAGACATGGTGACAGGGGGCCATGGCTACACCTTC
clone_size: many; j_call: TRBJ2-5; d_call: TRBD2; v_call: TRBV20-1; cdr3_aa: CSANGLAGVETQYF; cdr3_nt: TGCAGTGCCAACGGACTAGCGGGAGTAGAGACCCAGTACTTC
clone_size: many; j_call: TRBJ2-5; d_call: .; v_call: TRBV5-1; cdr3_aa: CASNKSPGANQETQYF; cdr3_nt: TGCGCCAGCAATAAATCTCCTGGGGCCAACCAAGAGACCCAGTACTTC
clone_size: many; j_call: TRBJ1-4; d_call: TRBD1; v_call: TRBV27; cdr3_aa: CASRSQGANEKLFF; cdr3_nt: TGTGCCAGCAGATCGCAGGGGGCAAATGAAAAACTGTTTTTT
clone_size: .; j_call: TRBJ2-7; d_call: TRBD2; v_call: TRBV20-1; cdr3_aa: CSARWLAGAYEQYF; cdr3_nt: TGCAGTGCTAGATGGCTAGCGGGAGCCTACGAGCAGTACTTC
clone_size: few; j_call: TRBJ2-5; d_call: TRBD1; v_call: TRBV5-1; cdr3_aa: CASSWTGGQTQYF; cdr3_nt: TGCGCCAGCAGCTGGACAGGGGGACAGACCCAGTACTTC
clone_size: many; j_call: TRBJ1-6; d_call: TRBD1; v_call: TRBV10-3; cdr3_aa: CAISDKTGGLDSPLHF; cdr3_nt: TGTGCCATCAGTGATAAGACAGGGGGATTGGATTCACCCCTCCACTTT
clone_size: many; j_call: TRBJ1-3; d_call: TRBD1; v_call: TRBV4-1; cdr3_aa: CASNQRQGSGNTIYF; cdr3_nt: TGCGCCAGCAACCAAAGACAGGGTTCAGGAAACACCATATATTTT
clone_size: many; j_call: TRBJ2-7; d_call: .; v_call: TRBV3-1; cdr3_aa: CASSRGTVTYEQYF; cdr3_nt: TGTGCCAGCAGCCGGGGGACGGTTACCTACGAGCAGTACTTC
clone_size: many; j_call: TRBJ2-1; d_call: .; v_call: TRBV7-9; cdr3_aa: CASSLARLTGGEQFF; cdr3_nt: TGTGCCAGCAGCTTAGCGCGCCTAACCGGAGGGGAGCAGTTCTTC
clone_size: many; j_call: TRBJ2-7; d_call: TRBD1; v_call: TRBV7-2; cdr3_aa: CASSLDGGQGRSIHEQYF; cdr3_nt: TGTGCCAGCAGCTTAGATGGGGGACAGGGGAGGTCTATACACGAGCAGTACTTC
clone_size: many; j_call: TRBJ2-1; d_call: TRBD2; v_call: TRBV9; cdr3_aa: CASSRSLLAGGPSERFF; cdr3_nt: TGTGCCAGCAGTCGATCACTACTAGCGGGAGGGCCCAGTGAGCGGTTCTTC
clone_size: many; j_call: TRBJ2-7; d_call: TRBD2; v_call: TRBV6-5; cdr3_aa: CASSYGGGGSYEQYF; cdr3_nt: TGTGCCAGCAGTTACGGCGGGGGGGGATCCTACGAGCAGTACTTC
clone_size: .; j_call: TRBJ2-7; d_call: .; v_call: TRBV10-3; cdr3_aa: CAISRGRDDERYF; cdr3_nt: TGTGCCATCAGTAGGGGCAGGGACGACGAGCGGTACTTC
clone_size: many; j_call: TRBJ2-1; d_call: .; v_call: TRBV7-9; cdr3_aa: CASSLGGTRRRGRYEQFF; cdr3_nt: TGTGCCAGCAGCTTAGGTGGGACGAGGCGGAGGGGAAGGTATGAGCAGTTCTTC
clone_size: .; j_call: TRBJ2-6; d_call: TRBD1; v_call: TRBV11-3; cdr3_aa: CASSFGDRAGANVLTF; cdr3_nt: TGTGCCAGCAGCTTTGGGGACAGGGCTGGGGCCAACGTCCTGACTTTC
clone_size: many; j_call: TRBJ1-2; d_call: .; v_call: TRBV10-3; cdr3_aa: CAINELLGGGYTF; cdr3_nt: TGTGCCATCAACGAGCTGTTGGGAGGGGGCTACACCTTC
clone_size: .; j_call: TRBJ2-4; d_call: .; v_call: TRBV20-1; cdr3_aa: CSAMGIGLAKNIQYF; cdr3_nt: TGCAGTGCCATGGGCATCGGCTTAGCCAAAAACATTCAGTACTTC
clone_size: many; j_call: TRBJ1-2; d_call: .; v_call: TRBV5-1; cdr3_aa: CASSRDNYGYTF; cdr3_nt: TGCGCCAGCAGTAGGGATAACTATGGCTACACCTTC
clone_size: many; j_call: TRBJ2-1; d_call: TRBD2; v_call: TRBV11-2; cdr3_aa: CASSLYAGGLDEQFF; cdr3_nt: TGTGCCAGCAGCTTATATGCGGGAGGCCTCGATGAGCAGTTCTTC
clone_size: many; j_call: TRBJ2-5; d_call: .; v_call: TRBV5-5; cdr3_aa: CASSLVEGGTQYF; cdr3_nt: TGTGCCAGCAGCTTAGTAGAGGGGGGGACCCAGTACTTC
clone_size: many; j_call: TRBJ2-7; d_call: TRBD2; v_call: TRBV20-1; cdr3_aa: CSARDPGLPSYEQYF; cdr3_nt: TGCAGTGCTAGAGATCCGGGACTACCCTCTTACGAGCAGTACTTC
clone_size: .; j_call: TRBJ2-5; d_call: .; v_call: TRBV27; cdr3_aa: CAGSSGTQARETQYF; cdr3_nt: TGTGCCGGCAGTTCCGGGACTCAGGCCAGAGAGACCCAGTACTTC
clone_size: many; j_call: TRBJ1-5; d_call: .; v_call: TRBV6-1; cdr3_aa: CASSETVGQPQHF; cdr3_nt: TGTGCCAGCAGTGAAACGGTAGGTCAGCCCCAGCATTTT